This entry is about one TCR beta chain. This clonotype showed up many times. Its specific antigen is unknown. The input lacks base qualities; no much larger clone sits a single base away. This sample is drawn from a study of breast tumors, draining lymph nodes, adjacent tissues (dated by TCRdb to the mid-2010s). For context, the study as a whole: In breast cancer patients, the study compared the TCR beta repertoires of tumor, adjacent nontumor tissue and axillary lymph nodes. The study was designed to assess the relationships and possible T-cell exchange between tumor, surrounding tissue and draining lymph node repertoires in human breast cancer.

The sample was run on an Illumina HiSeq 2000. Multiplex PCR amplification was used to generate the TCR beta chain libraries. The amplified TCR beta chain products were analyzed by high-throughput sequencing. TCRdb handled the public reads itself, with Q25 trimming in fastp and clone calling in MiXCR, and kept productive beta chains. Each CDR3 protein gets just one entry, which takes the most common genes and DNA from the rows behind it. For this sample the table gives 200,000 to 250,000 distinct CDR3 sequences, of which less than 40% were detected only once. The top ten hold approximately 3.3% of the sample. The lymph node samples were taken from the axillary draining lymph nodes of breast cancer patients. In the germline V gene, CDR1 corresponds to SNHLY and CDR2 to FYNNEI. Taken from cysteine to phenylalanine, the CDR3 has 15 residues. The kept DNA is CDR3 alone, 45 bases in frame from the first base. Trimming removed 4 bases from V and 3 bases from J; the gene matches leave 7 bases unexplained.

Overall results and qualifications from the work: The data were considered consistent with the idea that most tumor T cells come from the lymph node and then expand in tumor tissue. The similarity between tumor and nontumor tissue repertoires was significantly greater in luminal-like breast cancer than in basal-like breast cancer. The conclusion that tumor T cells originate in lymph nodes was framed as consistent with a hypothesis rather than directly demonstrated. Tumor T-cell repertoires showed less diversity than lymph node repertoires and more diversity than nontumor tissue repertoires, and tumor T-cell repertoires showed preferential V and J gene usage.

The TCR was taken from a female donor with breast cancer. Some clones in this sample may be carry-over from other donors' samples. The chain uses TRBV2 and TRBJ1-1, with 8 bases matching TRBD1. The sample comprised axillary lymph node tissue. The CDR3 region reads CASSGRTGWDTEAFF. The DNA is TGTGCCAGCAGTGGTAGGACAGGGTGGGACACTGAAGCTTTCTTT.